This TCR beta chain came from a study of cytomegalovirus exposure and HLA in healthy donors. Study observations and caveats: The classifier was said to identify cytomegalovirus status with high specificity and sensitivity.

This CDR3 region has 14 residues. J was trimmed by 3 bases and V by 4 bases; bases with no gene match: 4. Germline CDR1 SGHDN, CDR2 FVKESK. Remarks on this clone: Its antigen remains unidentified.

PCR involved 60 Vbeta and 13 Jbeta primers. Assay used: immunoSEQ multiplex PCR; TCRdb lists only in-frame clones, some missing. The repertoire consists of about 200,000 clones, with roughly 77% occurring once and the leading ten covering about 0.36%. The source is a male donor in good health and CMV-seropositive. The chain links TRBV14 to TRBJ2-7; TRBD1 matches at 9 bases. Material: PBMCs. The CDR3 sequence is CASSRGQGFYEQYF. Here the CDR3 DNA reads TGTGCCAGCAGCCGGGGACAGGGTTTCTACGAGCAGTACTTC.